The TCR beta chain described here comes from a study of blood T cell repertoires in COVID-19. Study-wide context: From the United States, Italy and Spain came samples of acute and convalescent COVID-19. Sources were T cells, B-cell-depleted T cells, or PBMCs; the material itself was cDNA or gDNA.

Per the original data handling: Using reference gene primer amplification, nucleated cell counts were estimated. Data came from immunoSEQ multiplex PCR; TCRdb stores just in-frame clones and leaves some out. The V and J calls and clone size come from that table; D and trimming were worked out from the DNA. This table has 14,000 to 15,000 clones, around 94% appearing once. The CDR3 has 14 amino acids. The germline V gene encodes CDR1 SGDLS and CDR2 YYNGEE. V lost 3 bases and J lost 3; bases outside the gene matches: 6. The source is a human donor with active COVID-19. The donor label of this sample is uncertain. This chain joins TRBV9 and TRBJ2-7, with 7 bases matching TRBD1. The specimen sequenced was peripheral blood. The CDR3 loop is CASSARQGSYEQYF. The CDR3 coding sequence is TGTGCCAGCAGCGCCAGACAGGGTAGCTACGAGCAGTACTTC.